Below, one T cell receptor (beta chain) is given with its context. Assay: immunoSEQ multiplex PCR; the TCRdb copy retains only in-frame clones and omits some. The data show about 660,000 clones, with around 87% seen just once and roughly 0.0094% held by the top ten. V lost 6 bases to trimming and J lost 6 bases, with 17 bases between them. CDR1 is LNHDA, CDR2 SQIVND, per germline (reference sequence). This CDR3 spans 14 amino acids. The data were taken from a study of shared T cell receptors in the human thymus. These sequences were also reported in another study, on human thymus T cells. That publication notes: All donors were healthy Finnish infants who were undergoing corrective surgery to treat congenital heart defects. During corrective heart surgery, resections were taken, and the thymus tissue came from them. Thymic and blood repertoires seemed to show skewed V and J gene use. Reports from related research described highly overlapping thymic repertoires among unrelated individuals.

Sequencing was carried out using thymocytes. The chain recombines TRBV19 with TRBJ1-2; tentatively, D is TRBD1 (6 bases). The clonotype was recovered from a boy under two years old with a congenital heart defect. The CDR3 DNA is TGTGCCAGTAGGTCAGGGGAAAGGATTAATGGCTACACCTTC. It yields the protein CASRSGERINGYTF.